The 8 T cell receptor beta chains reported below all come from one sample, sequenced in a study of early T cells in non-severe SARS-CoV-2 infection. TCRdb reprocessed the 5' RACE reads with MiXCR, giving one entry per CDR3 protein. The sample holds roughly 76,000 distinct CDR3 sequences; 12% are singletons and the top ten take around 4%. The source material was whole blood. The source of these receptors is an adult who was a healthcare worker with PCR-confirmed SARS-CoV-2 infection or an uninfected control (not recorded which).

The gene calls are TRBV21-1 and TRBJ1-5; the table calls TRBD1, which could not be checked here. TRBV21-1 is an annotated pseudogene. The CDR3 sequence is 12 residues long. The CDR3 reads CAGGQGNQPQHF. CDR3 coding DNA: TGTGCCGGCGGACAGGGCAATCAGCCCCAGCATTTT.

This chain links TRBV6-2 or TRBV6-3 with TRBJ2-1; 9 bases are a match to TRBD2. The V segment lost 2 bases and the J segment 2 bases; nucleotides outside the gene matches: 13. The length of the CDR3 is 19 residues. Germline V gene sequence: CDR1 MNHEY, CDR2 SVGEGT. Written as DNA, the CDR3 is TGTGCCAGCAGTTACACCCTAGCGGGAACCCCTGAGCCCTACAATGAGCAGTTCTTC. Encoded protein: CASSYTLAGTPEPYNEQFF.

In this sample, this clonotype turned up once. This may be a read error: a much more frequent sequence differs by one nucleotide. J is TRBJ2-4 and V is TRBV18; 7 bases line up with TRBD1. The V gene's germline CDR1 is KGHSH and CDR2 LQKENI. The CDR3 runs to 14 residues. The CDR3 is CASSGTGTANIQNF. As DNA, the CDR3 is TGTGCCAGCTCAGGGACCGGGACAGCTAACATTCAGAACTTC.

This clonotype showed up just a few times. The CDR3 region has the DNA TGTGCCAGCTCACCAAACAAAGGTCGGGAGACCCAGTACTTC. Its protein is CASSPNKGRETQYF. The V call is TRBV18, the J call TRBJ2-5, with D hard to call. The CDR3 is 14 amino acids. V was cut by 2 bases and J by 5 bases, with 12 bases left in between. Germline values: CDR1 KGHSH, CDR2 LQKENI.

The gene calls are TRBV5-1 and TRBJ2-7; TRBD2 aligns across 10 bases. The CDR3 covers 16 residues. Germline values: CDR1 SGHRS, CDR2 YFSETQ. Trimming cost V 2 bases and J 4 bases; bases outside gene matches: 9. The CDR3 sequence: CASSLNPMTSGYEQYF. The CDR3 DNA reads TGCGCCAGCAGCTTAAACCCTATGACTAGCGGGTACGAGCAGTACTTC.

Only a few counts were recorded for this clonotype. The gene calls are TRBV25-1 and TRBJ2-3; 7 nucleotides agree with TRBD2. Germline values: CDR1 MGHDK, CDR2 SYGVNS. The CDR3 has 18 residues. Losses at the gene ends were 3 bases for V and 6 bases for J; bases not matched to a gene: 18. The DNA of the CDR3 is TGTGCCAGCAGTGATTCTCGGGCCGCGGCCGTTAGCGGGGATACGCAGTATTTT. Translating gives CASSDSRAAAVSGDTQYF.

This clonotype was seen at least ten times. The chain employs TRBV14 and TRBJ1-1, with no clear D. V lost 0 bases and J 3 bases, leaving 14 bases between the germline ends. The germline gives CDR1 SGHDN, CDR2 FVKESK. This CDR3 has 16 residues. CDR3: CASSQDPGYIDTEAFF. The CDR3 DNA follows: TGTGCCAGCAGCCAAGATCCCGGCTATATAGACACTGAAGCTTTCTTT.

This clonotype was recorded at least ten times. This sequence joins TRBV4-2 and TRBJ2-3; possibly TRBD2 for D (5 bases). Trimming left V 0 bases short and J 3 bases short, with 13 bases between. This CDR3 comprises 16 residues. Germline-derived CDR1 and CDR2 are LGHNA and YNFKEQ. CDR3 protein: CASSQDGLTRTDTQYF. The CDR3 DNA reads TGTGCCAGCAGCCAAGATGGACTGACAAGAACAGATACGCAGTATTTT.